This T cell receptor (beta chain) originates from a study of chemoradiotherapy in HPV16-positive cancers (dated 2022 in TCRdb). Regarding the complete study: Candidate HPV-specific T-cell clones and common TCR motifs were defined by functional T-cell assays performed on cells from two HPV16-positive patients. The study asked whether T-cell immunity to the HPV oncoproteins E6 and E7 changes during chemoradiotherapy and whether this immunity affects survival. The candidate HPV-specific TCRs and motifs were then tracked in TCR repertoires from 86 patients with HPV-related cancers.

The library was prepared using the immunoSEQ multiplex PCR assay. TCRdb holds this immuneACCESS table with in-frame rearrangements only. Some clones are missing; in checked studies, unresolved V genes explain under half, and the rest has no known cause. This sample comprises 12,000 to 15,000 clones, just over 90% of them detected only once. The ten most abundant clones make up around 2.9% of the sample. Repertoires were sampled multiple times during chemoradiotherapy, which allowed clonal expansion in the tumor microenvironment to be followed. Broader findings and caveats from the paper: The survival association was reported for HPV16-positive patients, and the functional definition of HPV-specific T cells was derived from only a couple of HPV16-positive patients. Expansion of candidate HPV-specific clones and E7-related TCR motifs was observed in the tumor microenvironment during treatment, whereas no such expansion was observed for non-HPV-specific T cells. In HPV16-positive patients, expansion of HPV-responsive T cells during chemoradiotherapy was found to be associated with improved recurrence-free survival.

The V end loses 1 base and the J end loses 8 bases, and a stretch of 13 bases separates them. CDR1 and CDR2 were assigned from the germline V gene (reference sequence) as GTSNPN and SVGIG. The CDR3 runs 13 amino acids, cysteine and phenylalanine included. Only CDR3 DNA is held: 39 bases, read in frame from base 1. Note on this clone: It has no known antigen specificity. Base qualities are not provided; no much larger clone lies one nucleotide away.

The TCR sequence derives from a human donor with HPV-associated anogenital cancer. The sample in question was blood, obtained from a patient who underwent chemoradiotherapy. Here the chain combines TRBV30 and TRBJ2-3, with TRBD2 as a weak D call on 5 bases. The DNA sequence is given as TGTGCCTGGAGTGGAGGGCAACGGGCTACGCAGTATTTT. Its translation reads: CAWSGGQRATQYF.